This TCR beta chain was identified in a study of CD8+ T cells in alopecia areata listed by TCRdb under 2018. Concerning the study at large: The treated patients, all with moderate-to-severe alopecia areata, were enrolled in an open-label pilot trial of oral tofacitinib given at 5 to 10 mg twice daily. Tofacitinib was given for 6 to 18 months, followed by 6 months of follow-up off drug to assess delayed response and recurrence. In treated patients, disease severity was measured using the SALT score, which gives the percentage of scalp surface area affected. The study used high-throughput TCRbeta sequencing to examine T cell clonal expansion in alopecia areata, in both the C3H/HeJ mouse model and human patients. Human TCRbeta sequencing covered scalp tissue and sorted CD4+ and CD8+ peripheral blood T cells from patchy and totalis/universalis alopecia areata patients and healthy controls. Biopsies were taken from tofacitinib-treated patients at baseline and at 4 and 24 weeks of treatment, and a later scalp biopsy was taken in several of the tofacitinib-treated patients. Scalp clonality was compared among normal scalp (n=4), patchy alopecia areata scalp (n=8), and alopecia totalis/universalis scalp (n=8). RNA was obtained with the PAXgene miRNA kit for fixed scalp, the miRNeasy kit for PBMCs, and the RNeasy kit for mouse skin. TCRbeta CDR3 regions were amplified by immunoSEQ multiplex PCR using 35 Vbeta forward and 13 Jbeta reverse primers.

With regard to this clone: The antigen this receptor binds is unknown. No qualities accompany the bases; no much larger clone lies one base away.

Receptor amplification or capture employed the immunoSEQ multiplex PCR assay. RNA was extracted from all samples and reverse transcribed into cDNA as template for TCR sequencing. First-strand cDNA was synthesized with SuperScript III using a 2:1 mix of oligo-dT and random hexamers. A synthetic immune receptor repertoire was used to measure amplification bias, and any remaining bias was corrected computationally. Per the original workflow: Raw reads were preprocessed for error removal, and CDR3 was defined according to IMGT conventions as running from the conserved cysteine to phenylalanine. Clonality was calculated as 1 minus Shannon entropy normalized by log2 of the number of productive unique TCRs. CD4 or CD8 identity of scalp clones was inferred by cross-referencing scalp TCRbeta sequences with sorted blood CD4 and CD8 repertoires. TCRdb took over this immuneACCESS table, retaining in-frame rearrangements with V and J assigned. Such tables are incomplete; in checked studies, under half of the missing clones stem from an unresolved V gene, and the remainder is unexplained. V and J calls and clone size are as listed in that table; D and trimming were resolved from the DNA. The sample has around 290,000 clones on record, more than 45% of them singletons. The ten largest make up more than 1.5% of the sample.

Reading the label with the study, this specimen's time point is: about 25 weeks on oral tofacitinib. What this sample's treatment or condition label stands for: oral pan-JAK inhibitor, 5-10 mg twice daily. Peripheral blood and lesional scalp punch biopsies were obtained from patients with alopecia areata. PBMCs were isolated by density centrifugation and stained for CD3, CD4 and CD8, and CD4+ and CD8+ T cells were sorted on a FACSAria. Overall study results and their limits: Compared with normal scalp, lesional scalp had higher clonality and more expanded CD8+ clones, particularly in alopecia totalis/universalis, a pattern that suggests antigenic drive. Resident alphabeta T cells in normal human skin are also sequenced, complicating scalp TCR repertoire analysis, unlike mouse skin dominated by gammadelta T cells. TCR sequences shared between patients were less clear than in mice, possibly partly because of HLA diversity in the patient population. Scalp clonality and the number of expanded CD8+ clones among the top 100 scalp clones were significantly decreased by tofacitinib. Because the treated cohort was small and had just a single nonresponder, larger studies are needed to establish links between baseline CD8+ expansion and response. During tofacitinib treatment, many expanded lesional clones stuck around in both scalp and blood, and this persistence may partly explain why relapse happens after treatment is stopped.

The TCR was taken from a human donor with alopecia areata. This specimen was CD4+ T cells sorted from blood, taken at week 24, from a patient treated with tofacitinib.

The DNA sequence is as follows: TGTGCCTGGAGTCTAGGTTCAGGGCAGGAGACCCAGTACTTC. Its protein reads: CAWSLGSGQETQYF. The sequence is built from TRBV30 and TRBJ2-5, with a weak D call of TRBD1 (5 bases match). The germline V gene (reference sequence) yields GTSNPN for CDR1 and SVGIG for CDR2. From its cysteine to its phenylalanine, the CDR3 spans 14 amino acids. Of all the DNA, just the CDR3 is kept, 42 bases in frame from base 1. The junction carries 15 bases between V and J, which are trimmed by 2 bases and 5 bases respectively.